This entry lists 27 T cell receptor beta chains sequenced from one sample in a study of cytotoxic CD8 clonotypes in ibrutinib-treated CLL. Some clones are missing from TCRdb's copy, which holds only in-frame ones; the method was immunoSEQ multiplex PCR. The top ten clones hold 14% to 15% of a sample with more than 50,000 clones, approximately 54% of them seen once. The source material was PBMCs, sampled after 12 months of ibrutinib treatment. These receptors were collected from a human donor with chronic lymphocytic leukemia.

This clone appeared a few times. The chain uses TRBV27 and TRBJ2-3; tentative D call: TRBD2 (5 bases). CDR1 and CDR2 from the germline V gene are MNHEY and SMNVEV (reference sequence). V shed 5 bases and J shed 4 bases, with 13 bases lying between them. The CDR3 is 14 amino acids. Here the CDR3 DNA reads TGTGCCAGCAGTACGAGGGCGTCGGCAGATACGCAGTATTTT. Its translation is CASSTRASADTQYF.

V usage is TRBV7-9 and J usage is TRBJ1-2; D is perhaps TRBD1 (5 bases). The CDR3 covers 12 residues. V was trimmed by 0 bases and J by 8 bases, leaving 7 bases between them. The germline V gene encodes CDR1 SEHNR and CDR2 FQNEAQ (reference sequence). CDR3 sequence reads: CASSLAGGGYTF. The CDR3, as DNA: TGTGCCAGCAGCTTAGCTGGGGGGGGCTACACCTTC.

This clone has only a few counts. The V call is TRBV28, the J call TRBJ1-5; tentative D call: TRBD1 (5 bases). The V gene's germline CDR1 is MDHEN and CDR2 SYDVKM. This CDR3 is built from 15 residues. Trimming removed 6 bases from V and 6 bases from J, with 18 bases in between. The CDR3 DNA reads TGTGCCAGCAGCCTCCGGAGAGAAAGGGGTCAGCCCCAGCATTTT. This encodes CASSLRRERGQPQHF.

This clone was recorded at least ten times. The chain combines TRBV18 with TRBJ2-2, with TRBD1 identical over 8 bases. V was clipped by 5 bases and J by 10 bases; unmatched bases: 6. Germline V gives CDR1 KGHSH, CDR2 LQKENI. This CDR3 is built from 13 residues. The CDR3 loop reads CASSMSTGEELFF. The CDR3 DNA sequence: TGTGCCAGCTCAATGTCGACAGGGGAGGAGCTGTTTTTT. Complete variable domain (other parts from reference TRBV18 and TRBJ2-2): NAGVMQNPRHLVRRRGQEARLRCSPMKGHSHVYWYRQLPEEGLKFMVYLQKENIIDESGMPKERFSAEFPKEGPSILRIQQVVRGDSAAYFCASSMSTGEELFFGEGSRLTVL.

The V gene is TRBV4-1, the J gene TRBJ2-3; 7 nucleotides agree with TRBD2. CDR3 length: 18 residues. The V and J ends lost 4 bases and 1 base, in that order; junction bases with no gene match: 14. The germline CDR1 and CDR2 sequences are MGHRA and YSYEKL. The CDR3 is CASSPVGSGKGGTDTQYF. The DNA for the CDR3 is TGCGCCAGCAGCCCGGTGGGAAGCGGGAAAGGGGGCACAGATACGCAGTATTTT.

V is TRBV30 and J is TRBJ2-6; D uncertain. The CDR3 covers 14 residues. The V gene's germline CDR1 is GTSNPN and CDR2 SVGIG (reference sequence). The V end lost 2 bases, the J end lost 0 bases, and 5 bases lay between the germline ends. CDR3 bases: TGTGCCTGGAGTATGGACTCTGGGGCCAACGTCCTGACTTTC. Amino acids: CAWSMDSGANVLTF.

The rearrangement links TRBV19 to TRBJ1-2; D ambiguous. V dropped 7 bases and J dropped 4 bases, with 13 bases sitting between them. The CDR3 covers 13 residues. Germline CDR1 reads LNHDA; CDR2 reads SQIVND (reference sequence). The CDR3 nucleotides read TGTGCCAGTACGATCGGCGAGGGCTATGGCTACACCTTC. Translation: CASTIGEGYGYTF.

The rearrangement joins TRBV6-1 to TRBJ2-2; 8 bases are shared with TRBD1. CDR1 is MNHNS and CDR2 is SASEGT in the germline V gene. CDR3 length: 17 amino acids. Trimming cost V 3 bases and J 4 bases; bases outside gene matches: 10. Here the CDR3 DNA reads TGTGCCAGCAGTGACCGATGGACAGGGCCGGGCACCGGGGAGCTGTTTTTT. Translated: CASSDRWTGPGTGELFF.

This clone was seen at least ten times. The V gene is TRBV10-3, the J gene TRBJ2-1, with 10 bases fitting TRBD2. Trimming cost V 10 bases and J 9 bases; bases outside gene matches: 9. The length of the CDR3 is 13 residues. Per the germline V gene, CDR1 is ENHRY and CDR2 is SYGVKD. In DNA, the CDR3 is TGTGCCACCCTGAGGTTAGCGGGGGGTGAGCAGTTCTTC. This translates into CATLRLAGGEQFF.

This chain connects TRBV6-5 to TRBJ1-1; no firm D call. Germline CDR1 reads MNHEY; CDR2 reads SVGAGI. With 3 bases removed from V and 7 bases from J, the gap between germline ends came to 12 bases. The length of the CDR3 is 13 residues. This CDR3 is CASSYQLRFEAFF. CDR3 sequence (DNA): TGTGCCAGCAGTTATCAACTCAGATTTGAAGCTTTCTTT.

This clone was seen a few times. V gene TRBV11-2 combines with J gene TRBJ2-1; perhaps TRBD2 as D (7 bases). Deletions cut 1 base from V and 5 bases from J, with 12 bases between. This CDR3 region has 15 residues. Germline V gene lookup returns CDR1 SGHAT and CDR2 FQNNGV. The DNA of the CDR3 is TGTGCCAGCAGCTTAGTTCGGGGGGCCCACAATGAGCAGTTCTTC. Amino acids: CASSLVRGAHNEQFF. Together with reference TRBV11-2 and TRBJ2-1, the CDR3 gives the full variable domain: EAGVAQSPRYKIIEKRQSVAFWCNPISGHATLYWYQQILGQGPKLLIQFQNNGVVDDSQLPKDRFSAERLKGVDSTLKIQPAKLEDSAVYLCASSLVRGAHNEQFFGPGTRLTVL.

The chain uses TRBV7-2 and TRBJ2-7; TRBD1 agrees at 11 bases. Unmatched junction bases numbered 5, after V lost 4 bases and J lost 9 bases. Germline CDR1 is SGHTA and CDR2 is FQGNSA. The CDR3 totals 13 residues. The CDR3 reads CASSSRTGGVQYV. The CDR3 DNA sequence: TGTGCCAGCAGCTCACGGACAGGGGGCGTGCAGTACGTC.

The CDR3 region has the DNA TGCAGTGCCAGGGGGACCGGGGAGCTGTTTTTT. Translation gives CSARGTGELFF. The chain uses TRBV20-1 and TRBJ2-2; 7 bases are a match to TRBD1. V gave up 6 bases and J gave up 5 bases; unmatched junction bases: 0. Germline CDR1 reads DFQATT; CDR2 reads SNEGSKA (reference sequence). There are 11 residues in the CDR3.

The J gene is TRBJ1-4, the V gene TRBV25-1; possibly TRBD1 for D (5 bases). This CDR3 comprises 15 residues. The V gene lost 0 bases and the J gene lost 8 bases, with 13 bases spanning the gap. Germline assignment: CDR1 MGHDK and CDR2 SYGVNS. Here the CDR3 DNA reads TGTGCCAGCAGTGAATATACAGGTTTCGCGGAAAAACTGTTTTTT. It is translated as CASSEYTGFAEKLFF.

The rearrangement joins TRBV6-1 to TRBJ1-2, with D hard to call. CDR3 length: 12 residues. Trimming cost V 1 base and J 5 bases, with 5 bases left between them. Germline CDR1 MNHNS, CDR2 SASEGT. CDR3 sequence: CASSEVQYGYTF. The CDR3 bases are TGTGCCAGCAGTGAAGTCCAGTATGGCTACACCTTC.

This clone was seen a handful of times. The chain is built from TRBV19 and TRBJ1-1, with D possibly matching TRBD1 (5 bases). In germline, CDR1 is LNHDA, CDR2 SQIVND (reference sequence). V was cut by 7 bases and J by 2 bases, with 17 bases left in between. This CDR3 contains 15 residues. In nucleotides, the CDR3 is TGTGCCAGTACCGCCTTCACAGGAGTTAACACTGAAGCTTTCTTT. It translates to CASTAFTGVNTEAFF.

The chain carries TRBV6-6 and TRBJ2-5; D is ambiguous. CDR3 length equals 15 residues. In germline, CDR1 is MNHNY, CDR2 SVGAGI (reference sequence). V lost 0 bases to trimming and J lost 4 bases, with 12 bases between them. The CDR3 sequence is CASSYSSRVRETQYF. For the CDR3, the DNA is TGTGCCAGCAGTTACTCGAGCCGAGTGCGAGAGACCCAGTACTTC.

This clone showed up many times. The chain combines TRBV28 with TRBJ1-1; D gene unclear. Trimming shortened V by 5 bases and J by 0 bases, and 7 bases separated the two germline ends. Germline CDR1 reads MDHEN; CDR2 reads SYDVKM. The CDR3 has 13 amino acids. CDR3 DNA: TGTGCCAGCAGTCGGATGATGAACACTGAAGCTTTCTTT. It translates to CASSRMMNTEAFF.

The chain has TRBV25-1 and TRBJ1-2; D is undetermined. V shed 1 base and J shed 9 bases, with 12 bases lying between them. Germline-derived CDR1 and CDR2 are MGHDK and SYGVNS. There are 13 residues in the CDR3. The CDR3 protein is CASSELAGISYTF. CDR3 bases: TGTGCCAGCAGTGAATTGGCGGGGATTAGCTACACCTTC.

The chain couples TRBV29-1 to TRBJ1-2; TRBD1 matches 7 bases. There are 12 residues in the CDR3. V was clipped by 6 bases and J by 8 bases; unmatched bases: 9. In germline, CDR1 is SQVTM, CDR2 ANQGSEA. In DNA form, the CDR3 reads TGCAGCGTGCAACAGGGGATTGGGGGCTACACCTTC. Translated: CSVQQGIGGYTF.

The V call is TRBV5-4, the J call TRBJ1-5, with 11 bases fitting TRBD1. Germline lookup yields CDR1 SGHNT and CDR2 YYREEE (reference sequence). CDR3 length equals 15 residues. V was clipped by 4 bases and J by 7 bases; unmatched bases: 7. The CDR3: CASSSGQGAEQPQHF. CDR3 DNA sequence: TGTGCCAGCAGCAGCGGACAGGGGGCAGAGCAGCCCCAGCATTTT. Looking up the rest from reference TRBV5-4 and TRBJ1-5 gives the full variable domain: ETGVTQSPTHLIKTRGQQVTLRCSSQSGHNTVSWYQQALGQGPQFIFQYYREEENGRGNFPPRFSGLQFPNYSSELNVNALELDDSALYLCASSSGQGAEQPQHFGDGTRLSIL.

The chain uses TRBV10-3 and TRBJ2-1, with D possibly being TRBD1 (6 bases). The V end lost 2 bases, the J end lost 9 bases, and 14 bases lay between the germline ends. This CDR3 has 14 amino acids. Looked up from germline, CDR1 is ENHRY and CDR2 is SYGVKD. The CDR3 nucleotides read TGTGCCATCAGTGAGACCCCAGGGGTTACTGAGCAGTTCTTC. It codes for CAISETPGVTEQFF.

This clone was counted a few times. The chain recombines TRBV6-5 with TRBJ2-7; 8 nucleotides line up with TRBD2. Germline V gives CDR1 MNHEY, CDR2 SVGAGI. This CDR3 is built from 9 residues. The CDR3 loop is CASNGSGTV. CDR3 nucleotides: TGTGCCAGCAACGGTAGCGGGACGGTC.

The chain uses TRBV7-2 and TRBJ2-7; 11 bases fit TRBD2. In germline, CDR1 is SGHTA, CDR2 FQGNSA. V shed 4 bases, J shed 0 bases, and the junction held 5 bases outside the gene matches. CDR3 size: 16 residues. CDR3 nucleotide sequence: TGTGCCAGCAGCTCTCGGCTAGCGGGAGGCTCCTACGAGCAGTACTTC. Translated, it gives CASSSRLAGGSYEQYF.

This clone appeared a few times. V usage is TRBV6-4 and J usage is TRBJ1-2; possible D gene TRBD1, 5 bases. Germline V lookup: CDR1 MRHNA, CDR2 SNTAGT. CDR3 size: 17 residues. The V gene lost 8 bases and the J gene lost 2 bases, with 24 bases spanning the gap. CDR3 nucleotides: TGTGCCAGCTTCACGGGGGGTAATTCCCCTCGGAACTATGGCTACACCTTC. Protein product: CASFTGGNSPRNYGYTF.

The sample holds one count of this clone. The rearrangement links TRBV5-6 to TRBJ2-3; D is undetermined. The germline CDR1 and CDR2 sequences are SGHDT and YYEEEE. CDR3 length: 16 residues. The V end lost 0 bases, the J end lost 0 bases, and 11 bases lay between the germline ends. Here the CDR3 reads CASSLAGDPSTDTQYF. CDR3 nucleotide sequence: TGTGCCAGCAGCTTGGCGGGCGACCCGAGCACAGATACGCAGTATTTT.

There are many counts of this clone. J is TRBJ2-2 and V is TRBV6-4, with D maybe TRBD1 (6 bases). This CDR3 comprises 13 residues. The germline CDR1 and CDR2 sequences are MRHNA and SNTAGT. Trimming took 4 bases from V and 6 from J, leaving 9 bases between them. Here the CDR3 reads CASSVRGAGELFF. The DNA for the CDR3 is TGTGCCAGCAGTGTCAGGGGCGCCGGGGAGCTGTTTTTT.